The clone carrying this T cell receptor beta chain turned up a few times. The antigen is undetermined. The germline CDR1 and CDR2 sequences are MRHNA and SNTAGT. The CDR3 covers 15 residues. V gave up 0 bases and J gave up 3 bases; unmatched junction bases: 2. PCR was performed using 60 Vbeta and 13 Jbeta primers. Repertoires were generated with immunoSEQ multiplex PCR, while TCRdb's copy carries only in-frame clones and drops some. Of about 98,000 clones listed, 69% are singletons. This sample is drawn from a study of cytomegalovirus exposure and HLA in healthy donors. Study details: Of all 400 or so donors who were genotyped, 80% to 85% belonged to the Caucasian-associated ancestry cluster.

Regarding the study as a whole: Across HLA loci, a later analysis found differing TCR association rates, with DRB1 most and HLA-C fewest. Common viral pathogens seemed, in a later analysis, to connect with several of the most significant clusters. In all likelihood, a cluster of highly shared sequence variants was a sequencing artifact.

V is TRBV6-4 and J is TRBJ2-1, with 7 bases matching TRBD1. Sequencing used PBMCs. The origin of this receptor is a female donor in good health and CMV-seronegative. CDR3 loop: CASSDSGGDYNEQFF. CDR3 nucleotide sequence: TGTGCCAGCAGTGACTCAGGGGGCGACTACAATGAGCAGTTCTTC.